The 32 T cell receptor beta chains given below trace back to one sample, sequenced in a study of prognosis after radiotherapy for stage I lung cancer. Two rounds of multiplex PCR amplified TCR beta CDR3 from genomic DNA. First-round PCR amplification was performed with primers specific to each TRBV and TRBJ gene. Using its own MiXCR run on the multiplex PCR reads, TCRdb lists one record per CDR3 protein. The repertoire holds under 35,000 distinct CDR3 sequences, with over 40% as singletons. Sequencing used PBMCs, obtained before or after stereotactic body radiation therapy (not recorded which). The source of these receptors is a donor aged 50 or older with non-small cell lung cancer.

This sequence joins TRBV5-1 and TRBJ2-1; tentatively, D is TRBD1 (5 bases). V dropped 0 bases and J dropped 6 bases, with 13 bases sitting between them. The CDR3 consists of 15 residues. Germline V CDR1 and CDR2: SGHRS, YFSETQ. CDR3 amino acids: CASSLGQGLSNEQFF. The DNA for the CDR3 is TGCGCCAGCAGCTTGGGGCAGGGCCTTAGCAATGAGCAGTTCTTC.

This clonotype was found many times. The chain recombines TRBV11-2 with TRBJ1-1; D gene uncertain. CDR1 is SGHAT and CDR2 is FQNNGV in the germline V gene. This CDR3 has 15 residues. V shed 6 bases and J shed 1 base, with 15 bases lying between them. The chain's CDR3 is CASSKSASRNTEAFF. As DNA, the CDR3 is TGTGCCAGCAGTAAGAGCGCAAGTCGGAACACTGAAGCTTTCTTT.

This clonotype was recorded many times. The CDR3 DNA follows: TGTGCCAGCAGCTCCAGGGTAGGAGGCTACACCTTC. Translating gives CASSSRVGGYTF. V gene TRBV7-8 combines with J gene TRBJ1-2, with a possible D match to TRBD1 (5 bases). Germline lookup yields CDR1 SGHVS and CDR2 FQNEAQ. The CDR3 has 12 residues. V was cut by 4 bases and J by 8 bases, with 11 bases left in between.

This clonotype has a count of ten or more. This sequence joins TRBV5-1 and TRBJ2-1, with 7 bases that match TRBD2. The CDR3 extends over 15 amino acids. In germline, CDR1 is SGHRS, CDR2 YFSETQ. V was clipped by 4 bases and J by 5 bases; unmatched bases: 9. The CDR3, as DNA: TGCGCCAGCAGCCCGGGGAGGGACGCTCACAATGAGCAGTTCTTC. This sequence encodes CASSPGRDAHNEQFF.

This clonotype occurred once. J is TRBJ2-1 and V is TRBV30; 10 bases align to TRBD2. The CDR3 loop spans 14 amino acids. V was pared by 7 bases and J by 4 bases, with 7 bases of the junction left unmatched. Germline CDR1 and CDR2: GTSNPN and SVGIG (reference sequence). The CDR3 region has the DNA TGTGCCTCACGAGCGGGAGGGTCTTACAATGAGCAGTTCTTC. This translates into CASRAGGSYNEQFF. Complete variable domain (other parts from reference TRBV30 and TRBJ2-1): SQTIHQWPATLVQPVGSPLSLECTVEGTSNPNLYWYRQAAGRGLQLLFYSVGIGQISSEVPQNLSASRPQDRQFILSSKKLLLSDSGFYLCASRAGGSYNEQFFGPGTRLTVL.

The rearrangement joins TRBV7-8 to TRBJ2-3; tentatively, D is TRBD2 (5 bases). Between the trimmed V and J ends, which lost 5 bases and 4 bases, there was a span of 16 bases. CDR1 is SGHVS and CDR2 is FQNEAQ in the germline V gene. This CDR3 is 15 amino acids long. The CDR3 DNA reads as TGTGCCAGCAGCCCGCGGGTCCCCTCCGCAGATACGCAGTATTTT. Translation gives CASSPRVPSADTQYF.

This clonotype was counted many times. CDR3 nucleotides: TGTGCCAGTAGTATGCAGGGGGCTATCAATCAGCCCCAGCATTTT. Its translation is CASSMQGAINQPQHF. This sequence joins TRBV19 and TRBJ1-5, with TRBD1 matching 8 bases. From germline, CDR1 is LNHDA and CDR2 SQIVND (reference sequence). J was trimmed by 3 bases and V by 3 bases; bases with no gene match: 4. CDR3 length equals 15 residues.

The chain carries TRBV7-3 and TRBJ1-2; D ambiguous. This CDR3 is 13 amino acids long. Germline V gives CDR1 SGHTA, CDR2 FQGTGA. Trimming stripped 2 bases from V and 2 bases from J, with 6 bases between. DNA of the CDR3: TGTGCCAGCAGCTTATCCCCGAACTATGGCTACACCTTC. Protein sequence: CASSLSPNYGYTF.

This chain uses TRBV20-1 with TRBJ2-2; 13 bases are shared with TRBD2. Germline V CDR1 and CDR2: DFQATT, SNEGSKA (reference sequence). The CDR3 consists of 16 residues. The trim removed 2 bases at V and 6 bases at J, leaving 6 bases unmatched. The CDR3 region is CSARRTSGSRAGELFF. As DNA, the CDR3 is TGCAGTGCTAGACGGACTAGCGGGAGTCGTGCCGGGGAGCTGTTTTTT.

In the case of this clonotype: It differs at one base from a far larger clone, so likely a read error. V gene TRBV6-5 combines with J gene TRBJ1-5; TRBD1 matches 7 bases. The CDR3 sequence is 15 residues long. The J segment lost 0 bases and the V segment lost 6 bases, leaving 5 bases of the junction unmatched. Germline-derived CDR1 and CDR2 are MNHEY and SVGAGI. CDR3 in DNA: TGTGCCAGCAGCCCGACAGGGTTTAGCAATCAGCCCCAGCATTTT. The encoded protein is CASSPTGFSNQPQHF.

This clonotype was picked up many times. The chain uses TRBV28 and TRBJ2-5; no clear D. V lost 10 bases and J 5 bases, leaving 14 bases between the germline ends. This CDR3 is 12 amino acids long. Per germline, CDR1 MDHEN and CDR2 SYDVKM. This chain's CDR3 is CATTSATETQYF. The CDR3 DNA reads as TGTGCCACCACGAGCGCGACGGAGACCCAGTACTTC. Supplemented by reference TRBV28 and TRBJ2-5, the full variable domain reads DVKVTQSSRYLVKRTGEKVFLECVQDMDHENMFWYRQDPGLGLRLIYFSYDVKMKEKGDIPEGYSVSREKKERFSLILESASTNQTSMYLCATTSATETQYFGPGTRLLVL.

In its sample, this clonotype was seen once. It is likely a read error: a sequence one base away is far more abundant. The chain employs TRBV7-6 and TRBJ2-1, with D unclear. CDR3 length: 13 amino acids. Germline V lookup: CDR1 SGHVS, CDR2 FNYEAQ. The CDR3: CASSINSYNEQSF. For the CDR3, the DNA is TGTGCCAGTAGTATAAATAGCTACAATGAGCAGTCCTTC.

This clonotype was recorded many times. One end of the junction is discordant with germline, which a read error may explain. The V gene is TRBV9, the J gene TRBJ1-2; TRBD1 aligns across 7 bases. The CDR3 contains 15 residues. Germline CDR1 is SGDLS and CDR2 is YYNGEE. CDR3 sequence reads: CASSAPGQPPYGYTF. The CDR3 DNA reads TGCGCCAGCAGCGCCCCGGGACAGCCCCCTTATGGCTACACCTTC.

V and J are TRBV6-2 or TRBV6-3 and TRBJ1-6; 9 bases agree with TRBD1. V gave up 5 bases and J gave up 4 bases; unmatched junction bases: 6. The V gene's germline CDR1 is MNHEY and CDR2 SVGEGT. CDR3 length: 16 amino acids. Written as DNA, the CDR3 is TGTGCCAGCAGTAAGGACAGGGGACAATATAATTCACCCCTCCACTTT. This translates into CASSKDRGQYNSPLHF.

The sample holds many counts of this clonotype. V is TRBV11-3 and J is TRBJ1-1; D gene ambiguous. The V gene lost 2 bases and the J gene lost 1 base, with 5 bases spanning the gap. This CDR3 region has 13 residues. Per the germline V gene, CDR1 is SGHNT and CDR2 is YENEEA. CDR3 coding DNA: TGTGCCAGCAGCTTAATGCAGAACACTGAAGCTTTCTTT. This gives the protein CASSLMQNTEAFF.

This clonotype has a count of ten or more. The rearrangement links TRBV30 to TRBJ1-2, with D perhaps TRBD1 (6 bases). The CDR3 totals 13 residues. Germline loops: CDR1 GTSNPN, CDR2 SVGIG (reference sequence). The ends were cut back, 8 bases at V and 5 bases at J, with 18 bases in the middle. The CDR3 is CAVTGKLWYGYTF. The CDR3 nucleotides are TGTGCCGTTACAGGGAAATTGTGGTATGGCTACACCTTC.

The J gene is TRBJ1-2, the V gene TRBV2; 11 positions match TRBD1. The CDR3 extends over 15 amino acids. Trimming removed 6 bases from V and 2 bases from J; junction bases left unmatched: 5. Germline V gene data show CDR1 as SNHLY and CDR2 as FYNNEI. The CDR3 loop is CASRDGTGGNYGYTF. CDR3 coding DNA: TGTGCCAGCAGGGATGGGACAGGGGGGAACTATGGCTACACCTTC.

This clonotype has ten or more counts. J is TRBJ2-6 and V is TRBV5-8; D is undetermined. The germline V and J ends were trimmed by 5 bases and 4 bases, with 7 bases remaining between them. The CDR3 runs to 13 residues. Germline CDR1 SGHTS, CDR2 YDEGEE. In DNA form, the CDR3 reads TGTGCCAGCAGTATCTACGGGGCCAACGTCCTGACTTTC. Residues: CASSIYGANVLTF.

To note about this clonotype: Given a much more abundant clone one base away, this may be a read error. The CDR3 reads CASVRTSGDQENQYF. The CDR3 DNA follows: TGTGCCAGCGTAAGGACTAGCGGGGATCAAGAGAACCAGTACTTC. V and J are TRBV6-4 and TRBJ2-5, with 12 bases lining up with TRBD2. The CDR3 loop spans 15 amino acids. In germline, CDR1 is MRHNA, CDR2 SNTAGT.

This clonotype was observed at least ten times. This chain links TRBV28 with TRBJ1-1; 10 positions match TRBD1. Germline assignment: CDR1 MDHEN and CDR2 SYDVKM. J was trimmed by 6 bases and V by 2 bases; bases with no gene match: 6. CDR3 length: 15 residues. CDR3 DNA: TGTGCCAGCAGTTTACCAAGGACAGGGGGGGCTGAAGCTTTCTTT. Translated: CASSLPRTGGAEAFF.

This clonotype has at least ten counts. The chain has TRBV5-6 and TRBJ1-2; 8 nucleotides align to TRBD1. Germline loops: CDR1 SGHDT, CDR2 YYEEEE. V lost 4 bases to trimming and J lost 7 bases; unmatched junction nucleotides: 9. CDR3 length equals 14 residues. CDR3 loop: CASSPGQGVRGYTF. The CDR3 DNA reads as TGTGCCAGCAGCCCCGGACAGGGAGTACGTGGCTACACCTTC.

In this sample, this clonotype turned up a few times. A much larger clone sits a single nucleotide away, making a read error possible. The CDR3 spells CASRFGTVEDTQYF. As DNA, the CDR3 is TGCGCCAGCAGATTCGGGACAGTTGAAGATACCCAGTACTTC. This rearrangement joins TRBV5-1 to TRBJ2-5; 7 positions match TRBD1. The CDR3 has 14 residues. Germline V gene sequence: CDR1 SGHRS, CDR2 YFSETQ.

For this clonotype: It differs at one base from a far larger clone, so likely a read error. The J gene is TRBJ1-2, the V gene TRBV6-1, with D unclear. Germline V gene data show CDR1 as MNHNS and CDR2 as SASEGT. Trimming took 7 bases from V and 6 from J, leaving 6 bases between them. This CDR3 contains 10 residues. The CDR3 DNA follows: TGTGCCAGCATACTCAATGGCTACACCTTC. Protein sequence: CASILNGYTF.

The chain combines TRBV20-1 with TRBJ2-1; 8 nucleotides match TRBD1. The CDR3 is 15 amino acids. Germline lookup yields CDR1 DFQATT and CDR2 SNEGSKA (reference sequence). V shed 6 bases and J 5 bases; nucleotides not matched to a gene: 12. The CDR3 DNA follows: TGCAGTGCCTCGAAGGTCGGACAGGGAGACAATGAGCAGTTCTTC. Protein product: CSASKVGQGDNEQFF.

This clonotype was observed at least ten times. This chain uses TRBV4-1 with TRBJ2-3, with D perhaps TRBD1 (6 bases). The CDR3 is 15 residues long. V lost 4 bases, J lost 3 bases, and 14 bases lay in between. CDR1 MGHRA and CDR2 YSYEKL come from the germline V gene. CDR3 in amino acids: CASSPGVGVTDTQYF. CDR3 DNA sequence: TGCGCCAGCAGCCCAGGGGTTGGTGTTACAGATACGCAGTATTTT.

V gene TRBV5-1 combines with J gene TRBJ2-1; D call uncertain. Per germline, CDR1 SGHRS and CDR2 YFSETQ. The CDR3 consists of 13 residues. Trimming took off 0 bases at V and 5 bases at J, with 6 bases between the two ends. For the CDR3, the DNA is TGCGCCAGCAGCTTGGTGGATCACAATGAGCAGTTCTTC. Its translation is CASSLVDHNEQFF.

There are many counts of this clonotype. The V gene is TRBV5-4, the J gene TRBJ1-2; D perhaps matches TRBD1 (6 bases). Trimming cost V 2 bases and J 2 bases, with 16 bases left between them. Germline V gene sequence: CDR1 SGHNT, CDR2 YYREEE (reference sequence). The CDR3 consists of 16 residues. CDR3 residues: CASSFGGGRTNYGYTF. The DNA of the CDR3 is TGTGCCAGCAGCTTTGGTGGGGGGCGCACCAACTATGGCTACACCTTC.

This clonotype was counted at least ten times. V usage is TRBV6-1 and J usage is TRBJ2-5, with D unclear. V was clipped by 7 bases and J by 1 base, with 16 bases between them. From germline, CDR1 is MNHNS and CDR2 SASEGT. The CDR3 consists of 15 residues. The CDR3 bases are TGTGCCAGCAAGGGTCTCCGGCAAATCCAAGAGACCCAGTACTTC. Protein product: CASKGLRQIQETQYF.

This clonotype was counted many times. V gene TRBV11-1 combines with J gene TRBJ1-2, with a tentative D call TRBD1 (5 bases). The CDR3 length is 14 residues. V lost 5 bases, J lost 4 bases, and 14 bases lay in between. CDR1 and CDR2 from the germline V gene are SGHAT and FQDESV (reference sequence). CDR3 bases: TGTGCCAGCAGCATTCCTCCCGGGGCCTATGGCTACACCTTC. Its protein product is CASSIPPGAYGYTF.

The V and J genes are TRBV5-1 and TRBJ1-5; a weak D match, TRBD1 (5 bases). Germline V lookup: CDR1 SGHRS, CDR2 YFSETQ. This CDR3 has 13 residues. V was clipped by 1 base and J by 9 bases, with 11 bases between them. The CDR3 sequence: CASSLQGSRPQHF. The CDR3 DNA sequence: TGCGCCAGCAGCTTGCAGGGTAGCAGGCCCCAGCATTTT.

This clonotype was counted many times. The rearrangement uses TRBV7-2 and TRBJ1-1, with D uncertain. Trimming stripped 5 bases from V and 2 bases from J, with 15 bases between. CDR3 length: 15 amino acids. Germline CDR1 reads SGHTA; CDR2 reads FQGNSA. CDR3 sequence: CASSIRGSSNTEAFF. CDR3 nucleotides: TGTGCCAGCAGCATAAGAGGGAGTAGTAACACTGAAGCTTTCTTT.

Points on this clonotype: With a far larger clone one base away, a read error is the likely cause. The chain is built from TRBV6-4 and TRBJ1-5; D ambiguous. The CDR3 is made up of 14 amino acids. V was pared by 5 bases and J by 4 bases, with 12 bases between. Germline V gene lookup returns CDR1 MRHNA and CDR2 SNTAGT. The CDR3 spells CASSYKDFNQPQHF. In DNA form, the CDR3 reads TGTGCCAGCAGTTACAAGGACTTTAATCAGCCCCAGCATTTT.